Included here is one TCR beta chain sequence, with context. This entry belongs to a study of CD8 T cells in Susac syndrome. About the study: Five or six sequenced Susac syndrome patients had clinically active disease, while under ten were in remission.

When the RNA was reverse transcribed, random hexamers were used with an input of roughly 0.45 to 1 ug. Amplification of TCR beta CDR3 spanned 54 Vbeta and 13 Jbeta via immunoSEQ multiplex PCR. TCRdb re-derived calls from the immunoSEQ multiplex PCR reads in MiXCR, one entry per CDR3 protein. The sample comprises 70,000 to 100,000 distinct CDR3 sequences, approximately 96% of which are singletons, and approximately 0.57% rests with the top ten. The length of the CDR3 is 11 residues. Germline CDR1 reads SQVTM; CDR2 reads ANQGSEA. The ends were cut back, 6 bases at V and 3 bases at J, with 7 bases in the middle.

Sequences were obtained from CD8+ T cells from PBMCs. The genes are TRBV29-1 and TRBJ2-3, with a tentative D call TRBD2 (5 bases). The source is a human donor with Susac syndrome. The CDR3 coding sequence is TGCAGCGTGGACTGGACAGATACGCAGTATTTT. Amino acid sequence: CSVDWTDTQYF.